Listed below are T cell receptor beta chains from one sample, sequenced in a study of blood T cell repertoires in COVID-19. Profiling relied on immunoSEQ multiplex PCR, and the TCRdb table lists in-frame clones only, not all of them. The profile covers roughly 130,000 clones, with about four fifths appearing a single time and around 16% taken by the ten largest. The sample was peripheral blood. Receptors originate from a man aged 55 to 69 with active or convalescent COVID-19. CDR3s include the opening cysteine and the closing phenylalanine or tryptophan. D genes are given only for firm matches. Not all rows give a size; the values are once, few, many and, for expanded clones, a class.

TRBD2 | . | TRBJ2-7 | TRBV13 | TGTGCCAGCAGCTTCGGACCTGGCGGGAGTTATTCTTACGAGCAGTACTTC | CASSFGPGGSYSYEQYF
TRBD1 | . | TRBJ1-2 | TRBV10-3 | TGTGCCATCAGTACTGGACAGGGTGCCGGCTACACCTTC | CAISTGQGAGYTF
TRBD1 | . | TRBJ2-2 | TRBV7-6 | TGTGCCAGCAGCCTCCCGGGACAGGGAAGCGGGGAGCTGTTTTTT | CASSLPGQGSGELFF
. | . | TRBJ1-5 | TRBV21-1 | TGTGCCAGCAGCAGGGGACAGGGGCGCAATCAGCCCCAGCATTTT | CASSRGQGRNQPQHF
. | once | TRBJ2-7 | TRBV28 | TGTGCCAGCAGGTCCTCGGTCGCGGACGAGCAGTACTTC | CASRSSVADEQYF
. | . | TRBJ2-7 | TRBV7-2 | TGTGCCAGCAGCTTATTTGGGCCCGGGGTCTACGAGCAGTACTTC | CASSLFGPGVYEQYF
. | . | TRBJ2-7 | TRBV28 | TGTGCCAGCAGTTCCTCCGGGGGAATTTTCTACGAGCAGTACTTC | CASSSSGGIFYEQYF
TRBD2 | once | TRBJ2-1 | TRBV6-2/TRBV6-3 | TGTGCCAGCAGCCGCCCCCCCGGGGGTATTGGGGCGGGAGGCGTGAAATACAATGAGCAGTTCTTC | CASSRPPGGIGAGGVKYNEQFF
TRBD2 | . | TRBJ2-1 | TRBV11-3 | TGTGCCAGCAGCTCCCGACTAGCGGGAGGGCCTAGGAACAATGAGCAGTTCTTC | CASSSRLAGGPRNNEQFF
. | . | TRBJ2-2 | TRBV6-5 | TGTGCCAGCAGTCGGTCTCAGGACACCGGGGAGCTGTTTTTT | CASSRSQDTGELFF
. | . | TRBJ2-4 | TRBV25-1 | TGTGCCAGCACACCGGGACTAGCCAAAAACATTCAGTACTTC | CASTPGLAKNIQYF
. | . | TRBJ2-3 | TRBV7-6 | TGTGCCAGCACCCCAAGAGGGCTTAGCGATACGCAGTATTTT | CASTPRGLSDTQYF
TRBD1 | . | TRBJ1-2 | TRBV24-1 | TGTGCCACCAGGGGACAGGGAGCTGACTACACCTTC | CATRGQGADYTF
TRBD1 | . | TRBJ1-5 | TRBV2 | TGTGCCAGCAGTGTGGGCCAGACAGGGTATCAGCCCCAGCATTTT | CASSVGQTGYQPQHF
. | . | TRBJ1-6 | TRBV11-2 | TGTGCCAGCTTTGCAGGGAAGTATAATTCACCCCTCCACTTT | CASFAGKYNSPLHF
. | . | TRBJ1-5 | TRBV10-3 | TGTGCCATCAGTCATGAGGGGGGGCCAAATCAGCCCCAGCATTTT | CAISHEGGPNQPQHF
. | . | TRBJ2-7 | TRBV29-1 | TGCAGCGTTGAAGGGGCGGACACATACGAGCAGTACTTC | CSVEGADTYEQYF
TRBD2 | few | TRBJ2-7 | TRBV5-1 | TGCGCCAGCAAAATCAGACTAGCGTCCTACGAGCAGTACTTC | CASKIRLASYEQYF
. | . | TRBJ2-7 | TRBV6-5 | TGCGCTTCCGGAAAAGGGGCCTACGAGCAGTACTTC | CASGKGAYEQYF
. | . | TRBJ2-7 | TRBV5-4 | TGTGCCAGCAGCAGCCGGAACACTGGACACTACGAGCAGTACTTC | CASSSRNTGHYEQYF
TRBD2 | few | TRBJ2-2 | TRBV6-6 | TGTGCCAGCAGCGCACTAGCGGGAGGGACCGGGGAGCTGTTTTTT | CASSALAGGTGELFF
TRBD1 | . | TRBJ1-2 | TRBV7-9 | TGTGCCAGCAGCTTAACAGGGGGCCTGGGAGATAACTATGGCTACACCTTC | CASSLTGGLGDNYGYTF
. | . | TRBJ1-2 | TRBV24-1 | TGTGCCACCAGTGATGGGCAGAGATATGGCTACACCTTC | CATSDGQRYGYTF
. | . | TRBJ2-7 | TRBV30 | TGTGCCTGGAGTGTACTGGGGGGTCCCCCTCGCTACGAGCAGTACTTC | CAWSVLGGPPRYEQYF
. | . | TRBJ2-1 | TRBV12-2 | TGTGCAAGTCGCTTAGACATGAAGCAGTTCTTC | CASRLDMKQFF
TRBD2 | . | TRBJ2-7 | TRBV5-5 | TGTGCCAGCACCATCGGGGGGGGCCCCACCTACGAGCAGTACTTC | CASTIGGGPTYEQYF
TRBD2 | many | TRBJ2-5 | TRBV29-1 | TGCAGCGGTATGACTAGCGGGATTCTGGAGACCCAGTACTTC | CSGMTSGILETQYF
TRBD1 | . | TRBJ2-5 | TRBV5-4 | TGTGCCAGCAGTCGCGACAGGGGAACGCAAGAGACCCAGTACTTC | CASSRDRGTQETQYF
TRBD1 | . | TRBJ1-2 | TRBV7-2 | TGTGCCAGCATTACTTCGACAGGGGGCCCCTATGGCTACACCTTC | CASITSTGGPYGYTF
. | . | TRBJ2-1 | TRBV11-3 | TGTGCCAGCAGCGCGGGAATCAATGAGCAGTTCTTC | CASSAGINEQFF
. | . | TRBJ2-6 | TRBV5-4 | TGTGCCAGCAACGTCGGGGGTGCTTACTCTGGGGCCAACGTCCTGACTTTC | CASNVGGAYSGANVLTF
TRBD1 | . | TRBJ1-6 | TRBV5-1 | TGCGCCAGCAGCGAAGGACAGGGGCACTCACCCCTCCACTTT | CASSEGQGHSPLHF
TRBD2 | . | TRBJ2-5 | TRBV5-1 | TGCGCCAGCAGCTCCGGACTAAGCGGGAGCGGTGAGACCCAGTACTTC | CASSSGLSGSGETQYF
TRBD1 | . | TRBJ2-2 | TRBV27 | TGTGCCAGCAGCCCAAAGGACAGGGGAACGAACACCGGGGAGCTGTTTTTT | CASSPKDRGTNTGELFF
. | many | TRBJ1-1 | TRBV6-2/TRBV6-3 | TGTGCCAGCAGTTTAGAGTACACTGAAGCTTTCTTT | CASSLEYTEAFF
. | . | TRBJ1-5 | TRBV13 | TGTGCCAGCAGCTTAGGGAGCAGGCTACAGCCCCAGCATTTT | CASSLGSRLQPQHF
. | . | TRBJ1-1 | TRBV21-1 | TGTGCCAGCCCAAAACAGGGGAGTGAAGGGAACCCTGAAGCTTTCTTT | CASPKQGSEGNPEAFF
. | . | TRBJ1-2 | TRBV6-2/TRBV6-3 | TGTGCCAGCAGTTACGACTCCGGGGGCTATGGCTACACCTTC | CASSYDSGGYGYTF
TRBD2 | . | TRBJ2-1 | TRBV28 | TGTGCCAGCAGTTTGCTAGCGGGAGGGTCGGAGCAGTTCTTC | CASSLLAGGSEQFF
. | once | TRBJ2-1 | TRBV21-1 | TGTGCCAGCAGCAAAACTAGCGGGAGCTACAATGAGCAGTTCTTC | CASSKTSGSYNEQFF
. | . | TRBJ1-1 | TRBV7-3 | TGTGCCAGCAGCTTTCAAGCAAACACTGAAGCTTTCTTT | CASSFQANTEAFF
. | . | TRBJ2-7 | TRBV19 | TGTGCCAGTAGTATGTACGGGGGAGTCAGCTCCTACGAGCAGTACTTC | CASSMYGGVSSYEQYF